In this sample, the clone carrying this T cell receptor (beta chain) turned up once. The sample is drawn from a study of blood T cell repertoires in COVID-19. On the study more broadly: Acute and convalescent COVID-19 samples came from the United States, Italy and Spain. PBMCs, B-cell-depleted T cells, or T cells provided the cDNA or gDNA that made up the material.

In the authors' methods: Cell counts per sample came from amplifying reference gene primers. This table comes from immunoSEQ multiplex PCR, and its TCRdb copy is limited to in-frame clones, with some not included. V and J calls plus clone size are reproduced from that table; the DNA served to infer D and trimming. The sample yields about 310,000 clones, around 87% seen once. The CDR3 contains 15 residues. Germline V gene data show CDR1 as SNHLY and CDR2 as FYNNEI. Trimming removed 0 bases from V and 5 bases from J, with 13 bases in between. Sequencing was done on a sample of peripheral blood. This TCR came from a man aged 50 to 59 with active or convalescent COVID-19. The rearrangement joins TRBV2 to TRBJ1-1; TRBD1 might be the D (5 bases). This CDR3 is CASSEALGGVTEAFF. In DNA, the CDR3 is TGTGCCAGCAGTGAAGCGCTGGGGGGAGTAACTGAAGCTTTCTTT.